A single sample gave rise to the 5 T cell receptor beta chains below, sequenced in a study of T cells in Graves' hyperthyroidism and ophthalmopathy. Researchers amplified the TCR beta CDR3 regions from RNA transcripts. TCR CDR3 regions were first amplified by RT-PCR with HTBI primers. TCRdb reanalysed the multiplex PCR reads using MiXCR and keeps one entry per CDR3 protein. The sample contains about 640,000 distinct CDR3 sequences, roughly 15% of which appear only once. Sequencing was performed on blood. These receptors were obtained from a woman between 45 and 65 years old with Graves' ophthalmopathy.

This clonotype was recorded at least ten times. The chain recombines TRBV7-2 with TRBJ2-5, with D possibly matching TRBD2 (5 bases). Per the germline V gene, CDR1 is SGHTA and CDR2 is FQGNSA. The ends were cut back, 3 bases at V and 5 bases at J, with 13 bases in the middle. The CDR3 consists of 14 residues. CDR3 loop: CASSFRGSGETQYF. In nucleotides, the CDR3 is TGTGCCAGCAGCTTTCGTGGGAGTGGGGAGACCCAGTACTTC.

In this sample, this clonotype turned up a few times. This rearrangement joins TRBV4-3 to TRBJ1-5, with TRBD1 matching 9 bases. Germline loops: CDR1 LGHNA, CDR2 YSLEER. The CDR3 contains 15 residues. The V segment lost 0 bases and the J segment 5 bases; nucleotides outside the gene matches: 2. The CDR3, as DNA: TGCGCCAGCAGCCAAGAACAGGGGGCACATCAGCCCCAGCATTTT. Translated: CASSQEQGAHQPQHF.

This clonotype was counted at least ten times. The rearrangement joins TRBV12-3 or TRBV12-4 to TRBJ1-3, with TRBD1 identical over 10 bases. CDR3 length equals 18 residues. Losses at the gene ends were 5 bases for V and 0 bases for J; bases not matched to a gene: 10. Here the CDR3 DNA reads TGTGCCAGCAGTCTCCGAGGCTGGACAGGGGGCTCTGGAAACACCATATATTTT. This codes for CASSLRGWTGGSGNTIYF.

The chain carries TRBV9 and TRBJ2-3; 8 positions agree with TRBD2. The germline V gene has CDR1 SGDLS and CDR2 YYNGEE. V was pared by 3 bases and J by 0 bases, with 9 bases of the junction left unmatched. The CDR3 spans 17 residues. The DNA of the CDR3 is TGTGCCAGCAGCGAAGTAGCGGGACACACTAGCACAGATACGCAGTATTTT. Translating gives CASSEVAGHTSTDTQYF.

Of note for this clonotype: A much more abundant neighbour one base away suggests this may be a read error. The chain carries TRBV7-2 and TRBJ2-7; 12 nucleotides align to TRBD1. Germline values: CDR1 SGHTA, CDR2 FQGNSA. Trimming at V came to 7 bases and at J to 4 bases, leaving 8 bases not matched to a gene. The CDR3 consists of 15 residues. CDR3 sequence reads: CASIRDRGQSYEQYF. The CDR3 DNA follows: TGTGCCAGCATCCGGGACAGGGGGCAGTCTTACGAGCAGTACTTC.